The clone carrying this TCR beta chain was counted between two and nine times. The entry originates in a study of CD8+CD57+ T cells in acquired aplastic anemia. Study-wide context: Across the sorted CD4+ and CD8+ cells, DNA amounts averaged about 3 ug.

All sequencing subjects had displayed CD8+CD57+ cell expansion on flow cytometry. Blood samples were obtained from patients who had received no prior therapy. This CDR3 comprises 14 residues. Trimming removed 2 bases at V and 11 bases at J, with 16 bases between. Germline lookup yields CDR1 ENHRY and CDR2 SYGVKD. For CDR3 and TCR beta VDJ profiling, genomic DNA was the template used. Via MiXCR, TCRdb re-called the reads, giving one row per CDR3 protein. The table records around 290,000 distinct CDR3 sequences, roughly 59% of them present only once. This chain connects TRBV10-3 to TRBJ2-1; a weak D match, TRBD1 (6 bases). Sequences were obtained from sorted CD4+, CD8+, or CD8+CD57+ T cells (not recorded which) from PBMCs. The sequence came from a human donor with aplastic anemia. The CDR3 is CAISEIGDTSKQFF. DNA for the CDR3: TGTGCCATCAGTGAGATAGGGGACACCTCCAAGCAGTTCTTC.